A single sample gave rise to the 5 T cell receptor beta chains below, sequenced in a study of control samples from healthy donors and cancer patients. This table comes from immunoSEQ multiplex PCR, and its TCRdb copy is limited to in-frame clones, with some not included. Of roughly 120,000 clones detected, just over 90% appear once; the ten largest clones hold 1.5% to 2%. The sequencing sample was made of PBMCs. The receptors stem from a man aged 50 to 60 with head and neck cancer.

The chain couples TRBV25-1 to TRBJ2-7; D may correspond to TRBD1 or TRBD2 (5 bases each). This CDR3 region has 13 residues. Germline CDR1 is MGHDK and CDR2 is SYGVNS. Trimming removed 1 base from V and 7 bases from J, with 11 bases in between. In DNA form, the CDR3 reads TGTGCCAGCAGTGAATTGGGACGCGGTGAGCAGTACTTC. It is translated as CASSELGRGEQYF.

This clone was counted once. The chain links TRBV3-1 (or the pseudogene TRBV3-2) to TRBJ2-2; D is possibly TRBD1 (6 bases). Germline V CDR1 and CDR2: LGHDT, YNNKEL (reference sequence). The CDR3 runs 14 residues. Trimming left V 3 bases short and J 5 bases short, with 10 bases between. CDR3 amino acids: CASSQGAGTGELFF. The CDR3, as DNA: TGTGCCAGCAGCCAGGGGGCTGGTACCGGGGAGCTGTTTTTT.

This rearrangement joins TRBV6-2 or TRBV6-3 to TRBJ1-6; 9 nucleotides agree with TRBD1. With V trimmed by 3 bases and J by 8 bases, 8 bases remained unmatched. The CDR3 consists of 16 residues. The germline V gene encodes CDR1 MNHEY and CDR2 SVGEGT. In nucleotides, the CDR3 is TGTGCCAGCAGTTATCCGGGACAGGGAAGTGATTCACCCCTCCACTTT. Its protein is CASSYPGQGSDSPLHF.

J is TRBJ1-1 and V is TRBV15; D not certain. V was trimmed by 0 bases and J by 9 bases, leaving 11 bases between them. Germline V gene data show CDR1 as LNHNV and CDR2 as YYDKDF (reference sequence). This CDR3 has 13 residues. CDR3 in DNA: TGTGCCACCAGCAGAGATGGCGAGAAGAAAGCTTTCTTT. Encoded protein: CATSRDGEKKAFF.

The chain employs TRBV29-1 and TRBJ2-5; 7 bases fit TRBD1. Germline V lookup: CDR1 SQVTM, CDR2 ANQGSEA. With 7 bases clipped from V and 4 bases from J, the junction kept 12 bases outside the gene matches. This CDR3 is 14 amino acids long. DNA of the CDR3: TGCAGCGCCACGACAGGGAGAGGGGGAGAGACCCAGTACTTC. As protein: CSATTGRGGETQYF. Filled out from reference TRBV29-1 and TRBJ2-5, the complete variable domain reads SAVISQKPSRDICQRGTSLTIQCQVDSQVTMMFWYRQQPGQSLTLIATANQGSEATYESGFVIDKFPISRPNLTFSTLTVSNMSPEDSSIYLCSATTGRGGETQYFGPGTRLLVL.